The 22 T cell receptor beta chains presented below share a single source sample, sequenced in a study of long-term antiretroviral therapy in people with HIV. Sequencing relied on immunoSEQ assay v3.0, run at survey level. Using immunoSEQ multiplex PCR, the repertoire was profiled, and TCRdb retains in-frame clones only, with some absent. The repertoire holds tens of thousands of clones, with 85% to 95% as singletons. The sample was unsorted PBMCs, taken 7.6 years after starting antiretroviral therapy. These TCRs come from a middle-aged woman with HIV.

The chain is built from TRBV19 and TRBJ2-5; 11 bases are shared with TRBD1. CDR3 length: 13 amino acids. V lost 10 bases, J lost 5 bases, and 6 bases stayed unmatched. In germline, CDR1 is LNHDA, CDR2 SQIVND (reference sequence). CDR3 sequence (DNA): TGTGCCACCCGGACAGGGGGCGAGGAGACCCAGTACTTC. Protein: CATRTGGEETQYF.

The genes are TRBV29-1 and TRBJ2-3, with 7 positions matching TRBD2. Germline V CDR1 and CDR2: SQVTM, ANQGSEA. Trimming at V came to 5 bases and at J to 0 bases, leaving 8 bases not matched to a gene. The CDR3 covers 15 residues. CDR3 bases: TGCAGCGTTCGTCCAGCGGGGACTAGCACAGATACGCAGTATTTT. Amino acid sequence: CSVRPAGTSTDTQYF.

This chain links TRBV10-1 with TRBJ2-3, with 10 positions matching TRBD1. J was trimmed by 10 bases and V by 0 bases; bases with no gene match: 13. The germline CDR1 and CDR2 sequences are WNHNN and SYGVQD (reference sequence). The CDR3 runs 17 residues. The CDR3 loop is CASSESTLGTGASAQYF. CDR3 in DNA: TGCGCCAGCAGTGAGTCGACTCTGGGGACAGGGGCCTCCGCGCAGTATTTT.

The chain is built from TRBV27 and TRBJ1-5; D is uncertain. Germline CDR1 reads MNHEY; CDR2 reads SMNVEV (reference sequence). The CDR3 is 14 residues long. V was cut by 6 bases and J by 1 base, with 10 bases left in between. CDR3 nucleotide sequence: TGTGCCAGCAGCCTGGGTCCCAGCAATCAGCCCCAGCATTTT. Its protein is CASSLGPSNQPQHF.

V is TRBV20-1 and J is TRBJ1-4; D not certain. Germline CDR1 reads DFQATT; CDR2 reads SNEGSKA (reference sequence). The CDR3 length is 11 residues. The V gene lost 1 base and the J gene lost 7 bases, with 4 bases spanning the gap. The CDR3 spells CSARVVEKLFF. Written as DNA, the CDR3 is TGCAGTGCTAGAGTTGTTGAAAAACTGTTTTTT.

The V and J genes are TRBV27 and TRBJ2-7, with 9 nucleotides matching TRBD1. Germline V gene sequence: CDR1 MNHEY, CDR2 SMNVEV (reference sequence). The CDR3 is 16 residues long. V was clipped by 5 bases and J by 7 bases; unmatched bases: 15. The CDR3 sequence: CASSPPTGTGIEEQYF. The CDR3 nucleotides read TGTGCCAGCAGTCCCCCTACCGGGACAGGGATTGAGGAGCAGTACTTC.

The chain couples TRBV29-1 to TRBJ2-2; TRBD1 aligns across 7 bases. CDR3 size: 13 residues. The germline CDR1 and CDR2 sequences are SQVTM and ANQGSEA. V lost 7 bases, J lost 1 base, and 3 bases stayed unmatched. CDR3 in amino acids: CSAGQQNTGELFF. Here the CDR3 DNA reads TGCAGCGCGGGACAGCAGAACACCGGGGAGCTGTTTTTT.

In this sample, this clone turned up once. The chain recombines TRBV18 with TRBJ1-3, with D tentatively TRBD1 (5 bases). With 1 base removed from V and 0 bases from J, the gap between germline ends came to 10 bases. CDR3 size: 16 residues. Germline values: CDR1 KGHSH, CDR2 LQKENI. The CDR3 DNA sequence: TGTGCCAGCTCACCACGGCCCGACAGCTCTGGAAACACCATATATTTT. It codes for CASSPRPDSSGNTIYF.

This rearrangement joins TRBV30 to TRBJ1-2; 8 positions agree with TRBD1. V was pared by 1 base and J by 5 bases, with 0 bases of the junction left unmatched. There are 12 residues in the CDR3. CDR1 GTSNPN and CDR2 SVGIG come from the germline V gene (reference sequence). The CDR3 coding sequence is TGTGCCTGGAGTGGACAGGGGTATGGCTACACCTTC. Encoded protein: CAWSGQGYGYTF.

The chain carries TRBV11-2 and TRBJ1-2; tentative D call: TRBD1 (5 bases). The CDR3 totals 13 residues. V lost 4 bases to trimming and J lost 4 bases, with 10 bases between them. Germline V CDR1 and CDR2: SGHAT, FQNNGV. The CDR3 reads CASSSGGSYGYTF. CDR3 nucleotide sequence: TGTGCCAGCAGCTCCGGGGGGAGCTATGGCTACACCTTC. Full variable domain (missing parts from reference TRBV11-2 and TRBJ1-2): EAGVAQSPRYKIIEKRQSVAFWCNPISGHATLYWYQQILGQGPKLLIQFQNNGVVDDSQLPKDRFSAERLKGVDSTLKIQPAKLEDSAVYLCASSSGGSYGYTFGSGTRLTVV.

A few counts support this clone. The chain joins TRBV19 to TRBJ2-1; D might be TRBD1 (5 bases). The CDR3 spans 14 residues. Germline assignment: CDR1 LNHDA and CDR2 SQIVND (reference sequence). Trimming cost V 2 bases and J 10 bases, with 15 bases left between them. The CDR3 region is CASSIPRRGNEQFF. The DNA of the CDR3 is TGTGCCAGTAGTATACCGCGAAGGGGCAACGAGCAGTTCTTC.

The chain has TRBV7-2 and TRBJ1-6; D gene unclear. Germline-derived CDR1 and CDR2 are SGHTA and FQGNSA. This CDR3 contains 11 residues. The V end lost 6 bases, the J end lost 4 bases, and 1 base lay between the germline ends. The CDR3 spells CASSYNSPLHF. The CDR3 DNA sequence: TGTGCCAGCAGTTATAATTCACCCCTCCACTTT. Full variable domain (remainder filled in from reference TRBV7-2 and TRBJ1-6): GAGVSQSPSNKVTEKGKDVELRCDPISGHTALYWYRQSLGQGLEFLIYFQGNSAPDKSGLPSDRFSAERTGGSVSTLTIQRTQQEDSAVYLCASSYNSPLHFGNGTRLTVT.

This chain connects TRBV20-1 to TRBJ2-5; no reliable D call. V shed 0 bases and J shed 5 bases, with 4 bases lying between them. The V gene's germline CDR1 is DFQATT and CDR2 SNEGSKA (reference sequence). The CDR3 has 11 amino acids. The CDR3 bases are TGCAGTGCTAGAGACCGGGAGACCCAGTACTTC. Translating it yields CSARDRETQYF.

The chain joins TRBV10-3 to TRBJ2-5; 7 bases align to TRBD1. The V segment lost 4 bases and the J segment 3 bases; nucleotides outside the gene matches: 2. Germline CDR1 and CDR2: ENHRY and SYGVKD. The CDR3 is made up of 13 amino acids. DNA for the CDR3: TGTGCCATCAGTGGGACAGGCGAAGAGACCCAGTACTTC. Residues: CAISGTGEETQYF.

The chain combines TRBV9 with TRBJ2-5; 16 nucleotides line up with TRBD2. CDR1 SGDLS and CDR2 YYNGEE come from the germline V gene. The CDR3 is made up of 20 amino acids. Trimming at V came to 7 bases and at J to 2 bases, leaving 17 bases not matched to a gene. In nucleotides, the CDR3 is TGTGCCAGCTCACTGGGACTAGCGGGGGGGCCGACGCGGTTACAAGAGACCCAGTACTTC. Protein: CASSLGLAGGPTRLQETQYF.

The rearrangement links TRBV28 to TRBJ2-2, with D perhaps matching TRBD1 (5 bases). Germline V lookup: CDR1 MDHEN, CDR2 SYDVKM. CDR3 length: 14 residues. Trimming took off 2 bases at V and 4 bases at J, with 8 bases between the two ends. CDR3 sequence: CASSLPGPTGELFF. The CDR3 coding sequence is TGTGCCAGCAGTTTACCAGGGCCCACCGGGGAGCTGTTTTTT.

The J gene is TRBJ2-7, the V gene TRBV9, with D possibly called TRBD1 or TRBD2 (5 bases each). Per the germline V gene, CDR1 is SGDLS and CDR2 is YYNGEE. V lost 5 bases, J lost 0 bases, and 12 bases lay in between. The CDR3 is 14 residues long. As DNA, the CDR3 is TGTGCCAGCAGTCCGGGACGGACCTCCTACGAGCAGTACTTC. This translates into CASSPGRTSYEQYF. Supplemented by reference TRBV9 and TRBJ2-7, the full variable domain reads DSGVTQTPKHLITATGQRVTLRCSPRSGDLSVYWYQQSLDQGLQFLIQYYNGEERAKGNILERFSAQQFPDLHSELNLSSLELGDSALYFCASSPGRTSYEQYFGPGTRLTVT.

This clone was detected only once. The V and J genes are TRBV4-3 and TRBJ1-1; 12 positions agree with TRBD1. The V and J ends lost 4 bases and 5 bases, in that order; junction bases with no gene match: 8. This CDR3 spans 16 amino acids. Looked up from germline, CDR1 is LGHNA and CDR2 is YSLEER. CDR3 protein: CASSLGTGGRGTEAFF. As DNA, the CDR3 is TGCGCCAGCAGCCTCGGGACAGGGGGCCGGGGGACTGAAGCTTTCTTT.

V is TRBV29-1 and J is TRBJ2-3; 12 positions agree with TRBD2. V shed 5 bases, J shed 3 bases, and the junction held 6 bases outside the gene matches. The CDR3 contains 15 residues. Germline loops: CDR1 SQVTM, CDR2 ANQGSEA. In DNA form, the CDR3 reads TGCAGCGTTTCAATAACTAGCGGGGGGACAGATACGCAGTATTTT. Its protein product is CSVSITSGGTDTQYF.

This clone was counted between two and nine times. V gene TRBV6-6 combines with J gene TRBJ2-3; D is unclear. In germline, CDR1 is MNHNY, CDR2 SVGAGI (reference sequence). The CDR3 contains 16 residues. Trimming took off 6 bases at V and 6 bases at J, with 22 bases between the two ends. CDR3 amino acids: CASSLPDSTPKDTQYF. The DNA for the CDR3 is TGTGCCAGCAGCCTCCCCGACTCGACACCTAAGGATACGCAGTATTTT.

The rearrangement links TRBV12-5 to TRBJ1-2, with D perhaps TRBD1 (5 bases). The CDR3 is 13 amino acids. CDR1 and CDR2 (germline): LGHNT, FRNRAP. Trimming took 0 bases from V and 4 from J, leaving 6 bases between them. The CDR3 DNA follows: TGTGCTAGTGGTTTGGTCGGGGGCTATGGCTACACCTTC. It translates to CASGLVGGYGYTF.

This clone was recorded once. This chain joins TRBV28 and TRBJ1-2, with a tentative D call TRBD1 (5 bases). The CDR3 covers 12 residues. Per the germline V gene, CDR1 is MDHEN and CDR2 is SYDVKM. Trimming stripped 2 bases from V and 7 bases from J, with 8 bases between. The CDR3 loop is CASSLRGIGYTF. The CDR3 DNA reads TGTGCCAGCAGTTTAAGGGGAATTGGCTACACCTTC.